This T cell receptor (beta chain) was documented in a study of regulatory T cells in long-lasting Graves disease (dated by TCRdb to the early 2020s). A note on the overall study: Persistent Graves' disease meant more than 5 years of antithyroid drug treatment with TSH receptor autoantibodies that stayed positive. Patients with persistent Graves' disease were compared with patients with newly diagnosed Graves' disease using TCR sequencing and RNA sequencing of peripheral blood. The study was registered as a clinical trial and conducted in China. A total of 35 or so samples were covered by TCR sequencing, comprising approximately 13 persistent and 20 or so newly diagnosed Graves' disease patients. Persistent Graves' disease patients in the clinical cohort had taken antithyroid drugs for about 10.3 years on average.

The time point label on this specimen signifies: persistent/refractory GD, antithyroid drugs over 5 years with positive TRAb. For both TCR sequencing and RNA sequencing, RNA was extracted from PBMCs using TRIzol. The diagnosis of Graves' disease was made according to American Thyroid Association guidelines. Patients were recruited from an endocrinology department in Xi'an, China. Each patient gave 7 to 9.5 milliliters of peripheral blood, collected in an EDTA anticoagulant tube. Ficoll Paque Plus density gradient separation was used to isolate PBMCs, and no further T cell sorting was performed. An Agilent 2100 Bioanalyzer and agarose gel were used to check RNA quality, and a NanoDrop 2000 was used to measure RNA concentration. Receptor libraries were prepared by multiplex PCR. Sequencing was carried out with an Illumina HiSeq 4000. iRepertoire HTBI primers and Arm-PCR amplification of CDR3 regions were used to construct TCR beta libraries. Before sequencing, the PCR products underwent gel purification. In the source study's methods: Across samples, roughly 60 TRBV and 14 TRBJ segments were identified and used for gene usage analysis of CDR3 amino acid clonotypes. COPE and FqMerger were used to merge filtered high-quality paired reads into contigs. BLAST was used to align contigs to the IMGT TRBV, TRBD and TRBJ reference genes, and CDR3 was defined following IMGT. Any clonotype with a frequency above 0.1% was counted as a highly expanded clone. Shannon entropy served as the measure of repertoire diversity, while the Gini coefficient captured V-J evenness. Clonotypes shared by more than one individual were considered public. In-frame beta chains were kept once TCRdb had trimmed the public reads at Q25 with fastp and called clones with MiXCR. Identical CDR3 protein sequences are pooled into one entry, listed with their most common genes and DNA. The V and J calls follow TCRdb's processing rather than the paper's. The table for this sample lists a few hundred thousand distinct CDR3 sequences; approximately 25% of them were counted only once. Approximately 30% of the sample belongs to the ten largest clones.

Reading from cysteine to phenylalanine, the CDR3 counts 16 amino acids. The DNA shown is the 48-base CDR3, in frame from base 1. V has 3 bases trimmed and J has 7 bases trimmed; junction bases matching no gene number 10. CDR1 DFQATT and CDR2 SNEGSKA are derived from the germline V gene (reference sequence). This clonotype was counted at least ten times. Its antigen is still unknown. No quality values exist for individual bases; no much larger clone is one base distant. Results the study describes overall, beyond this receptor: Compared with newly diagnosed patients, persistent Graves' disease patients had lower TCR Shannon entropy and fewer highly expanded clones, which suggests clonal expansion. The small sample size was acknowledged by the authors as a limitation that may reduce accuracy. A larger number of public clonotypes was shared among persistent patients (approximately 3,000) than among newly diagnosed patients (around 970). TRBV28, TRBJ1-2 and TRBJ2-5 were preferentially used in persistent disease, while TRBV20-1 and TRBJ2-1 were favored in newly diagnosed disease. Peripheral blood alone was examined, since thyroid tissue, which constituted the primary lesion, could not be accessed. Sequencing and analysis were restricted to the TCR beta chain.

The chain uses TRBV20-1 and TRBJ2-2, with 11 central nucleotides matching TRBD2. This TCR came from a woman aged 35 to 49 with Graves disease. Donor details come from another sample of the same person, matched by shared clones. Sample: peripheral blood mononuclear cells (PBMCs), taken when the disease was refractory, from a patient treated with antithyroid drugs. The nucleotides read TGCAGTGCTAGGGCCTTTAGCGGGAGGGCCGGCGGGGAGCTGTTTTTT. This encodes CSARAFSGRAGGELFF.